This entry concerns a single T cell receptor (beta chain). What it binds is unknown. The data belong to a study of T cell responses to AZD1222 COVID-19 vaccine. Profiled with immunoSEQ multiplex PCR; TCRdb holds only in-frame clones, not every one. This sample yields approximately 30,000 clones, of which about 84% are seen a single time; about 4% belongs to the top ten. Second-dose timings of about 4 or about 12 weeks were pooled. From germline, CDR1 is KGHDR and CDR2 SFDVKD. V trimming: 4 bases; J trimming: 1 base; junction bases outside the gene matches: 2. The CDR3 contains 15 residues. Study results and limitations: In a largely white British group with more females than males, clonal diversity was possibly underestimated. At 160-218 and 743-854, vaccine-associated CD4 TCRs were dominant, and they spanned spike. Unmutated variant regions are reportedly the target of nearly half of TCRs that are spike-specific.

This chain connects TRBV24-1 to TRBJ2-4; 8 bases align to TRBD1. The sequenced sample was peripheral blood, obtained 28 days after the second AZD1222 dose. The clonotype comes from an adult who received the AZD1222 COVID-19 vaccine. As DNA, the CDR3 is TGTGCCACCAGTGAAACAGGGGGGGCCAAAAACATTCAGTACTTC. As protein: CATSETGGAKNIQYF.